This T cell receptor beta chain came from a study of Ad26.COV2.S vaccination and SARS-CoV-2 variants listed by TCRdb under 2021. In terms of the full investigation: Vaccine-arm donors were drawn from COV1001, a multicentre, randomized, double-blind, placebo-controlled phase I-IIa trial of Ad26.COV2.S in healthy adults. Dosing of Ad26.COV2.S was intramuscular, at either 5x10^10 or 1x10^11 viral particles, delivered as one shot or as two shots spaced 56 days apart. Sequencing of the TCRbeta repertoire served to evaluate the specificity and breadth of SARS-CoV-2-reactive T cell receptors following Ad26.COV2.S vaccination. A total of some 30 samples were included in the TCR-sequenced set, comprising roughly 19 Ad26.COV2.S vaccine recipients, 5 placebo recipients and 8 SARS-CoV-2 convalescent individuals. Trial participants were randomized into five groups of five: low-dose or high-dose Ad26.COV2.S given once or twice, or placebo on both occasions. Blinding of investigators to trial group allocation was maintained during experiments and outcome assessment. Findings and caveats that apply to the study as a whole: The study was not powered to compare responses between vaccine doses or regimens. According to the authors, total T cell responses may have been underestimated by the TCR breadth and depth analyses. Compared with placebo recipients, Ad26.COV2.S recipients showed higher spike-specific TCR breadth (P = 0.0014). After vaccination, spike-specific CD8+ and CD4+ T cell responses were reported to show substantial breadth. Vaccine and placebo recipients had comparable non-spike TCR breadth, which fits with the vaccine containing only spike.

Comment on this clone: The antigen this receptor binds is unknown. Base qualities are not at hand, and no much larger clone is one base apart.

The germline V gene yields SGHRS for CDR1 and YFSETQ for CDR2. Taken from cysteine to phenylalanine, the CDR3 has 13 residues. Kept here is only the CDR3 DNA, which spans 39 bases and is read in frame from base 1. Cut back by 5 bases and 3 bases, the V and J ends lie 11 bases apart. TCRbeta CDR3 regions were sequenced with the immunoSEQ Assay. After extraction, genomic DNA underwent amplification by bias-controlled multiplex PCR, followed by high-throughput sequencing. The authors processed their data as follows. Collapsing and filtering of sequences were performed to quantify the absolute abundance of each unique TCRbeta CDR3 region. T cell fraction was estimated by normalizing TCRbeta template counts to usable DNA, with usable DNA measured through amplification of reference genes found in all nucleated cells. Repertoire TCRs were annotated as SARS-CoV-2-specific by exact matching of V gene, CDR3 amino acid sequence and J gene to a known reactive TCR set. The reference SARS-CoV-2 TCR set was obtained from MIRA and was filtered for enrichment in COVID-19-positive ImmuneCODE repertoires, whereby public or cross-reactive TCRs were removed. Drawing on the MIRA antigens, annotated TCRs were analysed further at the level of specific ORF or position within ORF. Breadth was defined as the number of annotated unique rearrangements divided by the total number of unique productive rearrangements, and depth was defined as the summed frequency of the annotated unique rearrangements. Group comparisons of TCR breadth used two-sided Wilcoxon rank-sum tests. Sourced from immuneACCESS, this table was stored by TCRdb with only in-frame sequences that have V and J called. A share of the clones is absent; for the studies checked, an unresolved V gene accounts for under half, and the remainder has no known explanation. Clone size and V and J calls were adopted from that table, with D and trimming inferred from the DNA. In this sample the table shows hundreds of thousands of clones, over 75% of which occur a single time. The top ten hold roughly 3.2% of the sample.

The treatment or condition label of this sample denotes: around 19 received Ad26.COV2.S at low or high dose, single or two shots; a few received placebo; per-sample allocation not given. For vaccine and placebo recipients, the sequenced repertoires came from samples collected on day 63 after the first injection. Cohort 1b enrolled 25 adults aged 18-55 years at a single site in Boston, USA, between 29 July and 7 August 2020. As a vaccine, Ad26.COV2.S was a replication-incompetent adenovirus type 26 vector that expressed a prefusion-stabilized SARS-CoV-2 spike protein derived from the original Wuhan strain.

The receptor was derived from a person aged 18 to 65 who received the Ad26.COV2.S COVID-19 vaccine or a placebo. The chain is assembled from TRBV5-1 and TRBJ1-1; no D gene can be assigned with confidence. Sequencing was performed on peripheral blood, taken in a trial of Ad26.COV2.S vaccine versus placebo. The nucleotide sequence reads TGCGCCAGCAGAAACCCAGGAGACACTGAAGCTTTCTTT. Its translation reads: CASRNPGDTEAFF.